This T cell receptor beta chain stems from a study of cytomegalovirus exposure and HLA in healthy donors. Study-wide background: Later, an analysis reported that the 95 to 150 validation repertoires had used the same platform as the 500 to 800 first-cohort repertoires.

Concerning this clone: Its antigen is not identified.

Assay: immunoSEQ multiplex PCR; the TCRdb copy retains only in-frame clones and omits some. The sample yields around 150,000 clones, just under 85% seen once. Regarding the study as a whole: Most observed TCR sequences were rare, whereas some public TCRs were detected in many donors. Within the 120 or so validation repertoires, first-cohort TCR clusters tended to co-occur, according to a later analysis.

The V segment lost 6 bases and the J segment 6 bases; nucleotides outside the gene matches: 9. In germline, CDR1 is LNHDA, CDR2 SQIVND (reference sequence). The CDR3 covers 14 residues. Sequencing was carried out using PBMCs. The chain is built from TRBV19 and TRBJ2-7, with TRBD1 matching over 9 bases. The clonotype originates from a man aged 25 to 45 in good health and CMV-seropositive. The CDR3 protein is CASRPGQGPGEQYF. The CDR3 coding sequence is TGTGCCAGTAGGCCCGGACAGGGGCCGGGCGAGCAGTACTTC.